This TCR beta chain was recorded in a study of graft-versus-host responses after intestinal transplantation. Germline-derived CDR1 and CDR2 are MDHEN and SYDVKM. With V trimmed by 6 bases and J by 6 bases, 1 base remained unmatched. This CDR3 contains 13 residues. Notes on this clone: Its antigen is not identified.

Assay: immunoSEQ multiplex PCR; the TCRdb copy retains only in-frame clones and omits some. The sample shows roughly 120,000 clones, about nine tenths of them seen only once. Sequencing was performed on unstimulated CD4+ T cells sorted from spleen or lymph node cells, taken before intestinal transplant. V and J are TRBV28 and TRBJ2-7; 14 bases match TRBD2. The TCR was taken from a human donor who received an intestinal transplant. The CDR3: CASRTSGRAEQYF. The CDR3 nucleotides are TGTGCCAGCAGGACTAGCGGGAGGGCCGAGCAGTACTTC.